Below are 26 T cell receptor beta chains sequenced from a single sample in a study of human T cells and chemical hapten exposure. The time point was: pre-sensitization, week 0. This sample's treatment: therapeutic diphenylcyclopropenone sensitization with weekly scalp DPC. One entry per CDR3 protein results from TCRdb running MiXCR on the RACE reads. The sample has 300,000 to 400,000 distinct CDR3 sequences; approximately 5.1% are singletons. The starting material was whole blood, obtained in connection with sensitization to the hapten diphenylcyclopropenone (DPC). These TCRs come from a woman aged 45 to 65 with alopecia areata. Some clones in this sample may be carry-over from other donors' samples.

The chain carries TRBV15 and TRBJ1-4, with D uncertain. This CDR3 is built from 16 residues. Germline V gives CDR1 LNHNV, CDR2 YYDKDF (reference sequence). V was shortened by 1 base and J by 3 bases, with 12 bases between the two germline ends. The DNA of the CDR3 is TGTGCCACCAGCAGAGTAGAGGGTGGGGCTAATGAAAAACTGTTTTTT. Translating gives CATSRVEGGANEKLFF. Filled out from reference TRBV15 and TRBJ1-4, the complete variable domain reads DAMVIQNPRYQVTQFGKPVTLSCSQTLNHNVMYWYQQKSSQAPKLLFHYYDKDFNNEADTPDNFQSRRPNTSFCFLDIRSPGLGDTAMYLCATSRVEGGANEKLFFGSGTQLSVL.

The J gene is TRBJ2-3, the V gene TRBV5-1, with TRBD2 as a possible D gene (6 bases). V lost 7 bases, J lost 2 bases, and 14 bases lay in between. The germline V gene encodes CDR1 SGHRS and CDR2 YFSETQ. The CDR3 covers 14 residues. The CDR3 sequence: CASQAGLITDTQYF. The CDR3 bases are TGCGCCAGCCAGGCGGGACTCATCACAGATACGCAGTATTTT.

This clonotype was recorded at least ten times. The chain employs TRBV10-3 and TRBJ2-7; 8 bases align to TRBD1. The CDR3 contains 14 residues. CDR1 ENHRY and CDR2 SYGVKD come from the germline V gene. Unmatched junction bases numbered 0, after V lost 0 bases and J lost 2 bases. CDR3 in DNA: TGTGCCATCAGTGAGTCGGGACAGGCCTACGAGCAGTACTTC. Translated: CAISESGQAYEQYF.

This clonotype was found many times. The CDR3 region has the DNA TGTGCCAGCAGCTCCCTTTATCCGGGGGAGAGCGAGCAGTACTTC. This encodes CASSSLYPGESEQYF. The gene calls are TRBV7-6 and TRBJ2-7, with D possibly TRBD2 on 6 matching bases. This CDR3 is built from 15 residues. The ends were cut back, 4 bases at V and 6 bases at J, with 19 bases in the middle. The germline CDR1 and CDR2 sequences are SGHVS and FNYEAQ.

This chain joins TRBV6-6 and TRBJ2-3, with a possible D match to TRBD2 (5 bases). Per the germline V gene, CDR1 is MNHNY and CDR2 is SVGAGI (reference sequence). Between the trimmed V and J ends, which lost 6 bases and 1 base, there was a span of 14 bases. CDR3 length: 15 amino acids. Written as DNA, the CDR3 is TGTGCCAGCAGCCTTACCGAGAGGGGCACAGATACGCAGTATTTT. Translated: CASSLTERGTDTQYF.

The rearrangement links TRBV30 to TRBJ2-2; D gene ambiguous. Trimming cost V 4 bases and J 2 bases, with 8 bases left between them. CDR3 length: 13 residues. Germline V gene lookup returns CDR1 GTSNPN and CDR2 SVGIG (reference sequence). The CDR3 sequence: CAWNNYNTGELFF. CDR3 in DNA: TGTGCCTGGAACAACTATAACACCGGGGAGCTGTTTTTT.

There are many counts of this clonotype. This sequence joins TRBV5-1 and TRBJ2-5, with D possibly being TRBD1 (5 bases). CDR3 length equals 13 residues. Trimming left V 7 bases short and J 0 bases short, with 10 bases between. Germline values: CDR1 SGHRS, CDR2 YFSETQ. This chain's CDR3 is CASAEDNQETQYF. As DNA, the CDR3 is TGCGCCAGCGCAGAGGACAACCAAGAGACCCAGTACTTC.

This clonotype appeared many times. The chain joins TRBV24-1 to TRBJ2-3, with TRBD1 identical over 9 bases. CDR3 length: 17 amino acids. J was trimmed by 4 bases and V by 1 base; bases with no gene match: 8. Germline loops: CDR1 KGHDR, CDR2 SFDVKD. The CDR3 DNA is TGTGCCACCAGTGATTTCCGTCCGGGACAGGGTCCAGATACGCAGTATTTT. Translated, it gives CATSDFRPGQGPDTQYF.

The DNA for the CDR3 is TGTGCCAGCAGCTTGGATAACTCTGGAAACACCATATATTTT. Translating gives CASSLDNSGNTIYF. This chain uses TRBV11-2 with TRBJ1-3, with D unclear. CDR1 and CDR2 from the germline V gene are SGHAT and FQNNGV. CDR3 length equals 14 residues. V was shortened by 3 bases and J by 0 bases, with 6 bases between the two germline ends.

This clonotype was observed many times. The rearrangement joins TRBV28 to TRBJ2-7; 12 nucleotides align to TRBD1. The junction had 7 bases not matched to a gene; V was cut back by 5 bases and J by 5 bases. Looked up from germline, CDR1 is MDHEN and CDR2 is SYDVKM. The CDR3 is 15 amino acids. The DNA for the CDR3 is TGTGCCAGCAGTACGGGACAGGGGGCCGCCCACGAGCAGTACTTC. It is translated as CASSTGQGAAHEQYF.

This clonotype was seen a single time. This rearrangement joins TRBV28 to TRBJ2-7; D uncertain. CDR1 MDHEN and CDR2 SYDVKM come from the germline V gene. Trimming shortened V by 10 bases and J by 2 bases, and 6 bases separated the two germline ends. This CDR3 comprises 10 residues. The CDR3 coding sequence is TGTGCCACCCAAACCTACGAGCAGTACTTC. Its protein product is CATQTYEQYF.

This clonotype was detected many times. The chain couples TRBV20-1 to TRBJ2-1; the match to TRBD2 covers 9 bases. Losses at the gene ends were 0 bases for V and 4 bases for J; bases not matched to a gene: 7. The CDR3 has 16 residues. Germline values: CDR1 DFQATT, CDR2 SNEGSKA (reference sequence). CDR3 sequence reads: CSARDPSGRQYNEQFF. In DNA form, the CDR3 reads TGCAGTGCTAGAGATCCCAGCGGGAGGCAATACAATGAGCAGTTCTTC.

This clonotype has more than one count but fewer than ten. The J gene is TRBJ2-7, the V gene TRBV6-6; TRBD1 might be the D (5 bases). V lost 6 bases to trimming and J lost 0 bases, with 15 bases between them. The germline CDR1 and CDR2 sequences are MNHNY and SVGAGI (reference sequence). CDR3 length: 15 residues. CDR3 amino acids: CASSPRATSSYEQYF. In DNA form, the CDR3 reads TGTGCCAGCAGCCCCAGGGCGACCAGCTCCTACGAGCAGTACTTC.

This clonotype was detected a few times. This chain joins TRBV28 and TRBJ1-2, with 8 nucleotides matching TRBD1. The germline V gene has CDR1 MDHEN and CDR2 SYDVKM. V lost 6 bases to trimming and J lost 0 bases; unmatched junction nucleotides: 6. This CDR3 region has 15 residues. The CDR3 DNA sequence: TGTGCCAGCAGGGGACAGGACATTGCTAACTATGGCTACACCTTC. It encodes CASRGQDIANYGYTF.

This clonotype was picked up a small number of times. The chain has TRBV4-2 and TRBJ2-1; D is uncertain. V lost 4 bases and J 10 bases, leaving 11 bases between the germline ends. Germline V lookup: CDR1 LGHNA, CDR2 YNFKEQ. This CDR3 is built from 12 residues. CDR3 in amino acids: CASSPNLGEQFF. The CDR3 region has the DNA TGTGCCAGCAGCCCTAATTTAGGCGAGCAGTTCTTC.

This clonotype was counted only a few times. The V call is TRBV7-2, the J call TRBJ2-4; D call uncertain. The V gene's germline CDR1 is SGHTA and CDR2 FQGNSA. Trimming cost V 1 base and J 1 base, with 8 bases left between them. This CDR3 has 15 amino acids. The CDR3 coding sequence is TGTGCCAGCAGCTTAGATCCCGGCGCCAAAAACATTCAGTACTTC. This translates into CASSLDPGAKNIQYF.

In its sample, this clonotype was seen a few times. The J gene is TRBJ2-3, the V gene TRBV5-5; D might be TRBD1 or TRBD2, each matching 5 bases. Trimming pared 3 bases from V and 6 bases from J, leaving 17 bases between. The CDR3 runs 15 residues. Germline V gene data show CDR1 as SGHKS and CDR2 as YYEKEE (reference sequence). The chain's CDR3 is CASSSSPGTGDTQYF. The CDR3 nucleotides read TGTGCCAGCAGCTCTTCCCCAGGGACGGGGGATACGCAGTATTTT.

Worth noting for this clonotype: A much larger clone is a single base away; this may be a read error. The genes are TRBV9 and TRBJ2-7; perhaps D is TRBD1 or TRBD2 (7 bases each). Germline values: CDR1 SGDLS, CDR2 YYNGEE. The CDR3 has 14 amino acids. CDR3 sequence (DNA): TGTGCCAGCAGCGTAGAGGGAGGGGGCGACGAGCAGTGCTTC. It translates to CASSVEGGGDEQCF. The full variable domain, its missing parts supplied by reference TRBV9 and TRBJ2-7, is DSGVTQTPKHLITATGQRVTLRCSPRSGDLSVYWYQQSLDQGLQFLIQYYNGEERAKGNILERFSAQQFPDLHSELNLSSLELGDSALYFCASSVEGGGDEQCFGPGTRLTVT.

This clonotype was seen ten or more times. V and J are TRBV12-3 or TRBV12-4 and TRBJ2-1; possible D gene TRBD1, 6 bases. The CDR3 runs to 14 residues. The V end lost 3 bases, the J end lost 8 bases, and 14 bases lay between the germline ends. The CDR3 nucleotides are TGTGCCAGCAGTTTGAACTTACCAGGGGATGAGCAGTTCTTC. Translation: CASSLNLPGDEQFF.

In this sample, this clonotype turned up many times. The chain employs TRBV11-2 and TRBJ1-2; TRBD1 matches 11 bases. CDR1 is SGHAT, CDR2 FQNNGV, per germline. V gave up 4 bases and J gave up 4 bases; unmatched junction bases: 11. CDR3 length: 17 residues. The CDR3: CASSSLIGTGGSYGYTF. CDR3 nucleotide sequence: TGTGCCAGCAGCTCCCTTATTGGGACAGGGGGTTCCTATGGCTACACCTTC.

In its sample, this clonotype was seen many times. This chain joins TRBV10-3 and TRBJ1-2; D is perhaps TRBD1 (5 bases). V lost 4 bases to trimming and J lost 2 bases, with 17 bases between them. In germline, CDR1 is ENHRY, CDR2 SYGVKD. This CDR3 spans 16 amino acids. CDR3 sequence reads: CAISVGTSGGNYGYTF. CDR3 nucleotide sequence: TGTGCCATCAGTGTTGGAACATCGGGGGGGAACTATGGCTACACCTTC.

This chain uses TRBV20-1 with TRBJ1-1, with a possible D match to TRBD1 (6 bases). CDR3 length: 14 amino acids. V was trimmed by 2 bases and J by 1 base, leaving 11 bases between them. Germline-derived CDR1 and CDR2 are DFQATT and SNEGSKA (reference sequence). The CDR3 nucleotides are TGCAGTGCTAGAATGGGGGCGACGAACACTGAAGCTTTCTTT. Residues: CSARMGATNTEAFF.

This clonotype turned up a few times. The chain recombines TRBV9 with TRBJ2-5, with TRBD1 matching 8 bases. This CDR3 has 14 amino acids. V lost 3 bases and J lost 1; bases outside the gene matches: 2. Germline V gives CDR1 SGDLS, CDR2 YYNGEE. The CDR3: CASSAGQGQETQYF. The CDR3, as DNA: TGTGCCAGCAGCGCCGGACAGGGCCAAGAGACCCAGTACTTC.

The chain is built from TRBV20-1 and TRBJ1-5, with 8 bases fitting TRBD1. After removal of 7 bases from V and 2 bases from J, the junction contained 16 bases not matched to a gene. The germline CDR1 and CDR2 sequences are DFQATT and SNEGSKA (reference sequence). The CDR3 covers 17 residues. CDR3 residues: CSVKTGAGWLGNQPQHF. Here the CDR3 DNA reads TGCAGTGTTAAGACAGGGGCTGGTTGGTTAGGCAATCAGCCCCAGCATTTT.

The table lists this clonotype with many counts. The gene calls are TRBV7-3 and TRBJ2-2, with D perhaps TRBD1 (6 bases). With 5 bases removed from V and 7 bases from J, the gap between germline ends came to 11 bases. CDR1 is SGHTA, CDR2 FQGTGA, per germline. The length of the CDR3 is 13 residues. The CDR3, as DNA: TGTGCCAGCAGCCTTAGGGGGAGCGGGGAGCTGTTTTTT. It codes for CASSLRGSGELFF. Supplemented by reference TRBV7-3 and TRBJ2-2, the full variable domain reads GAGVSQTPSNKVTEKGKYVELRCDPISGHTALYWYRQSLGQGPEFLIYFQGTGAADDSGLPNDRFFAVRPEGSVSTLKIQRTERGDSAVYLCASSLRGSGELFFGEGSRLTVL.

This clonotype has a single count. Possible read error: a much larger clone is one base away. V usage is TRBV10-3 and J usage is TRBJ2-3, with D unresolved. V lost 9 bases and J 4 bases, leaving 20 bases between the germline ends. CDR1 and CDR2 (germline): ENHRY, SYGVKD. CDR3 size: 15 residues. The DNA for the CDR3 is TGTGCCATTAAACTGAAGGATACCAGCTCAGATACGCAGTATTTT. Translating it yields CAIKLKDTSSDTQYF.